This TCR beta chain derives from a study of identical twins' blood T cells. General study findings and limits: Top TCRbeta clonotypes were shared more with twin than unrelated donors. Environmental influences on twin similarity could not be excluded.

As processed by the authors: Clonotypes per individual ranged from about 85,000 to nearly 500,000. TCRdb fed the 5' RACE reads into MiXCR, producing one record per CDR3 protein. The V and J calls were determined by TCRdb, not by the authors. The table includes 300,000 to 450,000 distinct CDR3 sequences, about 28% detected once. Worth noting for this clonotype: Antigen: not known.

This CDR3 is 14 amino acids long. Germline-derived CDR1 and CDR2 are DFQATT and SNEGSKA (reference sequence). The J segment lost 3 bases and the V segment lost 3 bases, leaving 4 bases of the junction unmatched. The sequencing input was PBMCs. V usage is TRBV20-1 and J usage is TRBJ2-3; 9 bases match TRBD2. The receptor was isolated from a woman aged 18 to 55 in good health. DNA for the CDR3: TGCAGTGCTAGGGGCCTAGCGGGGACAGATACGCAGTATTTT. As protein: CSARGLAGTDTQYF.